This record looks at one TCR beta chain sequence and its context. The sample comes from a study of CD8 T cells in Susac syndrome. After removal of 6 bases from V and 6 bases from J, the junction contained 9 bases not matched to a gene. The CDR3 has 15 amino acids. RNA totalling roughly 0.45 to 1 ug underwent reverse transcription with random hexamers. In TCRdb, the immunoSEQ multiplex PCR reads were re-called with MiXCR into one record per CDR3 protein. This sample has around 300,000 distinct CDR3 sequences; over 75% occur once, and the top ten carry roughly 0.22%. TCR beta was sequenced from blood CD8+ and CD4+ T cells.

The gene calls are TRBV12-3 or TRBV12-4 and TRBJ2-1, with 9 bases matching TRBD2. Source material: CD8+ T cells from PBMCs. The sequence came from a human donor with multiple sclerosis. The CDR3 DNA reads as TGTGCCAGCAGATTTAGAGGCGGGAGGGCCAATGAGCAGTTCTTC. Translation: CASRFRGGRANEQFF.